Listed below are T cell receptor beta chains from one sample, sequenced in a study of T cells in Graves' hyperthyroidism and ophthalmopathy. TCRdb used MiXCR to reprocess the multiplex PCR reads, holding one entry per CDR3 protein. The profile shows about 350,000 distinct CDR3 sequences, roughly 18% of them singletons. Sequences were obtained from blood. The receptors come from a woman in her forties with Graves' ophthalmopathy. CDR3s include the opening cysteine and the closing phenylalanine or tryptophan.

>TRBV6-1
CASSEARGVGLGNQPQHF
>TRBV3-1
CASSPSGSKGETQYF
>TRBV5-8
CASSSRTGENSPLHF
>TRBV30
CAWSGQGGGFPYGYTF
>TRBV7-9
CASSRKHRDRGWATEETQYF
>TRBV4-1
CASSHADRDTEAFF
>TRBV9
CAKRGAGYGYTF
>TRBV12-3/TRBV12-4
CASSFEGRETQYF
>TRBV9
CASSSAGVSYEQYF
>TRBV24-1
CATSDISAEGEYEQYF
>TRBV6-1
CASSERRGGHTEAFF
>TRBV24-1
CATSDHLGQRLSSSYEQYF
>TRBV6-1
CASRENTGAAYEQYF
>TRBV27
CASSQGSNQPQHF
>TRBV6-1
CASSEAQGGGQPQHF
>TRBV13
CASSLSSRLDRTLYEQYF
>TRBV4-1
CASSQGSFVASGANVLTF
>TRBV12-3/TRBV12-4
CASSPGTSGSNEQYF
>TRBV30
CAWSGQANTEAFF
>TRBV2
CASNTRGANTEAFF
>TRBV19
CASSVWDKSQETQYF
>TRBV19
CASSIGAGDIPYQETQYF
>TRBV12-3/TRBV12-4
CASSYTGANYGYTF
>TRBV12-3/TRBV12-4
CASSLWQGNNQPQHF
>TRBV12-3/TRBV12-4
CASSLTKNTGELFF
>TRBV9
CASSLGDYTDTIYF
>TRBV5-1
CASSLVVLGSGELFF
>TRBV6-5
CASSYTGEQYF
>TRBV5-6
CASSFGREEINTEAFF
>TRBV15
CATSRDSSLAGGDEAQYF
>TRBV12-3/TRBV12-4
CASRAGTGRIAEAFF
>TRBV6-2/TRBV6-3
CASSDPGQGNQPQHF
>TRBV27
CASSPRGTPDFFYGYTF
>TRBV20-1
CSASRTGGFYEQYF
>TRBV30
CAWKGVSYNSPLHF
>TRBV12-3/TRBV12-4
CATRQGKFTEAFF
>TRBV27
CASSGAGSGGETQYF
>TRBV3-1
CASSYGTGEGYTF
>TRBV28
CASMGIRDRGVGANVLTF
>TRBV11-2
CASSAAGATGPQHF
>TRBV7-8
CASTLSGNTGELFF
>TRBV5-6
CASTLGWGGEEQYF
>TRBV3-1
CASSQDFASGELFF
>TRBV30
CAWEQGQSYGYTF
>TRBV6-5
CASSPGPTYEQYF
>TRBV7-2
CASSTRWYEQYF
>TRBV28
CASRQENYGYTF
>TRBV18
CASSPGGPSPYGYTF
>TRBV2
CASTRTLAGGAKNIQYF
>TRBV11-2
CASSWGQNTEAFF
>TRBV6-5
CASSLGGISTEAFF
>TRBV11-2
CASSLDGTRAIEQYF